This entry features one T cell receptor (beta chain) sequence. TCRdb reprocessed the reads via MiXCR and lists one record per CDR3 protein. The table includes roughly 5,000 distinct CDR3 sequences, approximately 15% detected once. The data belong to a study of liver allograft versus peripheral blood T cells. Across the whole study: The study compared liver allograft T cell receptor repertoires against peripheral blood repertoires of liver transplant recipients.

The CDR3 spans 15 residues. The junction had 4 bases not matched to a gene; V was cut back by 2 bases and J by 2 bases. The rearrangement uses TRBV12-3 or TRBV12-4 and TRBJ2-3; TRBD2 matches 7 bases. This receptor was identified in a human patient who had a liver transplant. Some T cells may arise from the graft donor. CDR3 in amino acids: CASSLTSEFTDTQYF. As DNA, the CDR3 is TGTGCCAGCAGTTTAACTAGCGAATTCACAGATACGCAGTATTTT.